The present T cell receptor beta chain was sequenced within a study of cytotoxic CD8 clonotypes in ibrutinib-treated CLL. Study-level information: Patients: some eleven relapsed/refractory, approximately 15 treatment-naive, some 18 IGHV unmutated. Response samples were obtained once patients had received a median 12 months of treatment, range 6 to 36. Whole-study results and caveats: The study found public clonotypes uncommon, contracting or stable on treatment.

CDR1 SGHRS and CDR2 YFSETQ come from the germline V gene. There are 22 residues in the CDR3. Frozen-stored PBMCs produced 1.5 to 2.5 micrograms of genomic DNA for TCR beta libraries. Assay used: immunoSEQ multiplex PCR; TCRdb lists only in-frame clones, some missing. The table shows around 50,000 clones, with around 60% occurring only once. As concerns this clone: Its target is unknown. A read error is the likely source, as a far larger clone sits one nucleotide away.

This clonotype was obtained from a human donor with chronic lymphocytic leukemia. The sample here was PBMCs, taken after 24 months of ibrutinib treatment. This sequence joins TRBV5-1 and TRBJ2-7; 16 nucleotides agree with TRBD2. CDR3 amino acids: CPSSSWGSRTGLAGGTTYEQYF. DNA for the CDR3: TGCCCCAGCAGCTCCTGGGGTAGCCGTACGGGACTAGCGGGGGGGACAACCTACGAGCAGTACTTC. Supplemented by reference TRBV5-1 and TRBJ2-7, the full variable domain reads KAGVTQTPRYLIKTRGQQVTLSCSPISGHRSVSWYQQTPGQGLQFLFEYFSETQRNKGNFPGRFSGRQFSNSRSEMNVSTLELGDSALYLCPSSSWGSRTGLAGGTTYEQYFGPGTRLTVT.